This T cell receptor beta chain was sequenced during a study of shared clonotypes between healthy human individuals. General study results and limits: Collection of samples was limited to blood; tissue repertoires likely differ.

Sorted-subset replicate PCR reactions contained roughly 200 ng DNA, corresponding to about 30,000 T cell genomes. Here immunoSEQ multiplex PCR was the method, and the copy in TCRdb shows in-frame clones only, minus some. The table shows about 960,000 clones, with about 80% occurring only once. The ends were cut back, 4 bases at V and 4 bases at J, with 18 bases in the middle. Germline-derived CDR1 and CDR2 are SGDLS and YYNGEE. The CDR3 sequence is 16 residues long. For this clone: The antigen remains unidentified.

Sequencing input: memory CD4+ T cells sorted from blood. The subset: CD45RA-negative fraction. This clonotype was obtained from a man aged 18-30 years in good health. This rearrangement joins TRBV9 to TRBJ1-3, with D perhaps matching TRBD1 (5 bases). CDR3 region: CASSLGVIGVGNTIYF. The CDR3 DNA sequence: TGTGCCAGCAGCCTAGGGGTCATAGGGGTCGGAAACACCATATATTTT. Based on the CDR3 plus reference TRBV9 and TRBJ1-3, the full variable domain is DSGVTQTPKHLITATGQRVTLRCSPRSGDLSVYWYQQSLDQGLQFLIQYYNGEERAKGNILERFSAQQFPDLHSELNLSSLELGDSALYFCASSLGVIGVGNTIYFGEGSWLTVV.